This TCR beta chain was identified in a study of identical twins. Via MiXCR, TCRdb re-called the 5' RACE reads, giving one row per CDR3 protein. The data show some 500,000 distinct CDR3 sequences, with around 20% seen just once and roughly 0.9% held by the top ten. This clonotype was counted only a few times. Per the germline V gene, CDR1 is MGHDK and CDR2 is SYGVNS. V was shortened by 5 bases and J by 4 bases, with 18 bases between the two germline ends. The CDR3 covers 16 residues. In addition, the sample was reused for a study of T cells expressing NK-cell markers. That source adds: Sorted T-cell subsets CD3+CD56+NKG2C+, CD3+CD56+NKG2C- and CD3+CD56-NKG2C+ were TCR beta-sequenced.

This chain connects TRBV25-1 to TRBJ2-1; maybe TRBD2 (7 bases). The sequenced material came from CD4+ T cells sorted from blood. The sequence derives from a woman aged 18-30 years in good health. As DNA, the CDR3 is TGTGCCAGCAGTCCCCGTAGGGGGGGTCCTTACAATGAGCAGTTCTTC. It codes for CASSPRRGGPYNEQFF.